The clone carrying this T cell receptor (beta chain) was seen once. The data belong to a study of blood T cell repertoires in COVID-19. Study details: Specimens from acute and convalescent COVID-19 originated in the United States, Italy and Spain. From T cells, B-cell-depleted T cells, or PBMCs came the material, which was cDNA or gDNA.

Germline CDR1 and CDR2: SGDLS and YYNGEE. The CDR3 runs to 15 residues. V gave up 1 base and J gave up 4 bases, with 9 bases separating them. In the authors' methods: Estimated nucleated cell counts came from reference gene primer amplification. The table came from immunoSEQ multiplex PCR; TCRdb's copy has only in-frame clones and leaves some out. The V and J calls and clone size come from that table; D and trimming were worked out from the DNA. Of about 190,000 clones listed, more than 70% are singletons. The chain carries TRBV9 and TRBJ2-6; D remains ambiguous. The sequence derives from a human donor in a cohort sampled during active COVID-19. The sequencing sample was made of peripheral blood. The CDR3 sequence is CASSVTPRGANVLTF. CDR3 DNA sequence: TGTGCCAGCAGCGTAACCCCGAGGGGGGCCAACGTCCTGACTTTC.